This TCR beta chain was obtained from a study of cytomegalovirus exposure and HLA in healthy donors. The germline gives CDR1 WSHSY, CDR2 SAAADI. The CDR3 covers 16 residues. V trimming: 7 bases; J trimming: 7 bases; junction bases outside the gene matches: 11. The study ran its PCR with 60 Vbeta and 13 Jbeta primers. Here immunoSEQ multiplex PCR was the method, and the copy in TCRdb shows in-frame clones only, minus some. The data show 100,000 to 120,000 clones, about three quarters seen once. Sequencing was done on a sample of PBMCs. This clonotype was obtained from a woman between 25 and 40 years old in good health and CMV-seronegative. J is TRBJ2-7 and V is TRBV10-2; 15 bases map to TRBD2. The CDR3 coding sequence is TGCGCCAGCAATGGACTAGCGGGAGGGCCGTCTTGGGAGCAGTACTTC. The encoded protein is CASNGLAGGPSWEQYF.